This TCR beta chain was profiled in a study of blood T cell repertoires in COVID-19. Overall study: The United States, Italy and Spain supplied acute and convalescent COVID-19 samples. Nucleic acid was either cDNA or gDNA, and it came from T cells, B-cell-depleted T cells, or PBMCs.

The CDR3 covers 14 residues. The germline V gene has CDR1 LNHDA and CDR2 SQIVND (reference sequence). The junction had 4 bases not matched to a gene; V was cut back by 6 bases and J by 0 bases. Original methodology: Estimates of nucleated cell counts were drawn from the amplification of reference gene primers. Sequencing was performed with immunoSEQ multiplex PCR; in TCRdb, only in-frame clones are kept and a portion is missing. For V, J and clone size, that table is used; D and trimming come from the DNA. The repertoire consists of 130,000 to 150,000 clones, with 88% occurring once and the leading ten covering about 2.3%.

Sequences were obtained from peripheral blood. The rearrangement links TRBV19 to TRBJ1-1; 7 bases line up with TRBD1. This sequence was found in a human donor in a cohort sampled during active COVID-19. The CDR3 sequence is CASSPDRMNTEAFF. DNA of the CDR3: TGTGCCAGTAGCCCGGACAGGATGAACACTGAAGCTTTCTTT.